The TCR beta chain described here comes from a study of cytomegalovirus exposure and HLA in healthy donors. Using immunoSEQ multiplex PCR, the repertoire was profiled, and TCRdb retains in-frame clones only, with some absent. The table shows some 150,000 clones, with more than 70% occurring only once. A remark on this clone: Antigen unknown.

General study results and limits: In vitro work confirmed that a few CMV-associated chains recognize CMV antigens. Cytomegalovirus status was reportedly diagnosed by the classifier with high sensitivity and specificity.

A roughly 120-subject validation cohort, separate from the 666-subject first cohort, supplied the donors. The CDR3 has 15 amino acids. V dropped 5 bases and J dropped 8; count of bases not matched to a gene: 9. The germline gives CDR1 MGHRA, CDR2 YSYEKL. Sequenced material: PBMCs. The rearrangement joins TRBV4-1 to TRBJ1-4; 9 nucleotides line up with TRBD1. This sequence was found in a man between 18 and 29 years old in good health and CMV-seronegative. CDR3 in amino acids: CASSGRDRVSEKLFF. Here the CDR3 DNA reads TGCGCCAGCAGCGGAAGGGACAGGGTAAGCGAAAAACTGTTTTTT.